This section outlines one TCR beta chain sequence together with its context. Everyone who took part was about 18 to 90 years old, and they came from 24 US areas. This record belongs to a study of blood T cell repertoires in COVID-19. Background on the study: COVID-19 samples collected from the United States, Italy and Spain covered acute and convalescent phases. T cells, B-cell-depleted T cells, or PBMCs provided the cDNA or gDNA that served as material.

Trimming cost V 0 bases and J 10 bases, with 12 bases left between them. Germline CDR1 is LGHDT and CDR2 is YNNKEL (reference sequence). The CDR3 is 13 residues long. The authors' processing: Reference gene primer amplification gave estimated nucleated cell counts. Some clones are missing from TCRdb's copy, which holds only in-frame ones; the method was immunoSEQ multiplex PCR. V and J calls and clone size are given by that table; D and trimming were obtained from the DNA. Counted here are 220,000 or so clones, roughly 80% occurring once; the ten biggest clones make up approximately 1.3%. Sequencing used PBMCs or T cells enriched from blood (not recorded which). This clonotype was obtained from a woman in her 40s with acute COVID-19. The rearrangement joins TRBV3-1 (or the pseudogene TRBV3-2) to TRBJ1-1; D unresolved. The CDR3 bases are TGTGCCAGCAGCCAAGAAGCGAGGGAGACAGCTTTCTTT. Translation: CASSQEARETAFF.